Shown below are 29 T cell receptor beta chains from a single sample sequenced in a study of cytomegalovirus exposure and HLA in healthy donors. Researchers ran the PCR with 60 Vbeta and 13 Jbeta primers. Profiling relied on immunoSEQ multiplex PCR, and the TCRdb table lists in-frame clones only, not all of them. The sample lists 170,000 or so clones; under 90% were seen once. The sequencing sample was made of PBMCs. The receptors come from a man aged 18-30 years in good health and CMV-seronegative.

V and J are TRBV4-1 and TRBJ1-6; D is perhaps TRBD1 (6 bases). The germline V gene encodes CDR1 MGHRA and CDR2 YSYEKL. This CDR3 contains 14 residues. Trimming took off 0 bases at V and 13 bases at J, with 13 bases between the two ends. CDR3 protein: CASSQEGGQFPLHF. For the CDR3, the DNA is TGCGCCAGCAGCCAAGAGGGTGGACAGTTCCCCCTCCACTTT.

The rearrangement links TRBV25-1 to TRBJ1-3; the match to TRBD1 covers 8 bases. Germline V gives CDR1 MGHDK, CDR2 SYGVNS. This CDR3 spans 14 amino acids. Germline trimming cut 3 bases from V and 8 bases from J; bases unmatched to any gene: 6. In DNA form, the CDR3 reads TGTGCCAGCAGTGATACAGGGGGGGAGGACACCATATATTTT. Its translation is CASSDTGGEDTIYF.

The J gene is TRBJ2-3, the V gene TRBV5-1, with D maybe TRBD1 (5 bases). Germline lookup yields CDR1 SGHRS and CDR2 YFSETQ. V was pared by 0 bases and J by 5 bases, with 13 bases between. The CDR3 is 15 amino acids. CDR3 nucleotides: TGCGCCAGCAGCTTGGTAACGGGTCAGGGAGATACGCAGTATTTT. Protein product: CASSLVTGQGDTQYF.

The J gene is TRBJ2-7, the V gene TRBV4-1, with 11 bases that match TRBD2. Germline assignment: CDR1 MGHRA and CDR2 YSYEKL. J lost 1 base, V lost 3 bases, and 5 bases had no gene match. The CDR3 has 16 amino acids. The CDR3, as DNA: TGCGCCAGCAGCCAGGCCGGGACTAGCGGATCCTACGAGCAGTACTTC. Translated, it gives CASSQAGTSGSYEQYF.

The chain uses TRBV25-1 and TRBJ1-1; no reliable D call. The CDR3 is made up of 15 amino acids. Trimming removed 4 bases from V and 3 bases from J, with 15 bases in between. CDR1 MGHDK and CDR2 SYGVNS come from the germline V gene. The CDR3 sequence is CASSGWGERYTEAFF. CDR3 sequence (DNA): TGTGCCAGCAGTGGGTGGGGAGAGCGGTACACTGAAGCTTTCTTT.

The chain is built from TRBV2 and TRBJ2-2; no clear D gene. This CDR3 has 14 residues. The ends were cut back, 6 bases at V and 1 base at J, with 9 bases in the middle. From germline, CDR1 is SNHLY and CDR2 FYNNEI. The CDR3 nucleotides read TGTGCCAGCAGGGAACGAGAGAACACCGGGGAGCTGTTTTTT. Translated: CASRERENTGELFF.

This clone was seen only once. The CDR3 protein is CASRQLAGAYEQYF. The CDR3, as DNA: TGTGCCAGCAGGCAACTAGCGGGGGCCTACGAGCAGTACTTC. The chain employs TRBV2 and TRBJ2-7; TRBD2 matches 11 bases. This CDR3 spans 14 amino acids. Germline V gene sequence: CDR1 SNHLY, CDR2 FYNNEI. Germline trimming cut 6 bases from V and 2 bases from J; bases unmatched to any gene: 3.

The chain links TRBV7-9 to TRBJ2-5; D not resolved. With 5 bases removed from V and 4 bases from J, the gap between germline ends came to 11 bases. Germline-derived CDR1 and CDR2 are SEHNR and FQNEAQ (reference sequence). The CDR3 is 13 residues long. The CDR3 coding sequence is TGTGCCAGCAGCCTCGAGGTAGCAGAGACCCAGTACTTC. Its protein is CASSLEVAETQYF.

The chain combines TRBV7-2 with TRBJ1-1; D unclear. Germline loops: CDR1 SGHTA, CDR2 FQGNSA. Trimming removed 5 bases at V and 6 bases at J, with 13 bases between. The length of the CDR3 is 13 residues. CDR3 amino acids: CASSAGGPSEAFF. The CDR3 DNA reads as TGTGCCAGCAGCGCCGGAGGGCCCTCTGAAGCTTTCTTT.

V gene TRBV6-5 combines with J gene TRBJ1-5; tentative D call: TRBD1 (6 bases). The V gene's germline CDR1 is MNHEY and CDR2 SVGAGI. V was pared by 0 bases and J by 7 bases, with 10 bases between. This CDR3 comprises 14 residues. The CDR3 here is CASSYSAGAQPQHF. The CDR3, as DNA: TGTGCCAGCAGTTACTCGGCGGGGGCCCAGCCCCAGCATTTT.

The genes are TRBV4-3 and TRBJ2-7; tentatively, D is TRBD2 (6 bases). Trimming pared 1 base from V and 2 bases from J, leaving 9 bases between. Germline V gives CDR1 LGHNA, CDR2 YSLEER. The CDR3 covers 14 residues. CDR3 sequence reads: CASSQAGEAYEQYF. In DNA form, the CDR3 reads TGCGCCAGCAGCCAAGCGGGAGAGGCCTACGAGCAGTACTTC.

This rearrangement joins TRBV5-1 to TRBJ1-4, with D uncertain. The CDR3 runs to 15 residues. Germline loops: CDR1 SGHRS, CDR2 YFSETQ. V shed 4 bases and J shed 1 base, with 11 bases lying between them. The CDR3 sequence is CASSPYPGTNEKLFF. CDR3 DNA: TGCGCCAGCAGCCCCTACCCCGGAACTAATGAAAAACTGTTTTTT.

For this clone: This specimen includes other DNA sequences encoding the same CDR3. The gene calls are TRBV19 and TRBJ1-4, with a weak D call TRBD1 (5 bases). V shed 6 bases and J shed 5 bases, with 13 bases lying between them. The CDR3 is made up of 14 amino acids. The germline V gene encodes CDR1 LNHDA and CDR2 SQIVND (reference sequence). The CDR3 sequence: CASSPSRTNEKLFF. The CDR3 nucleotides read TGTGCCAGTAGCCCAAGTAGGACAAATGAAAAACTGTTTTTT.

Here the CDR3 DNA reads TGTGCCAGCAATCGCGGGGGCGAGCAGTACTTC. This translates into CASNRGGEQYF. V gene TRBV7-2 combines with J gene TRBJ2-7, with 7 bases matching TRBD2. Germline loops: CDR1 SGHTA, CDR2 FQGNSA. This CDR3 is 11 amino acids long. J was trimmed by 6 bases and V by 7 bases; bases with no gene match: 3.

The chain carries TRBV5-1 and TRBJ2-2; 9 nucleotides agree with TRBD2. In germline, CDR1 is SGHRS, CDR2 YFSETQ. CDR3 length: 16 residues. The J segment lost 7 bases and the V segment lost 4 bases, leaving 11 bases of the junction unmatched. CDR3 sequence (DNA): TGCGCCAGCAGCCGGGAAGGGACTAGCAAGGGCGGGGAGCTGTTTTTT. This codes for CASSREGTSKGGELFF.

The rearrangement links TRBV27 to TRBJ2-7; TRBD1 is a possible D gene (6 bases). Between the trimmed V and J ends, which lost 5 bases and 0 bases, there was a span of 14 bases. Per germline, CDR1 MNHEY and CDR2 SMNVEV (reference sequence). The CDR3 has 15 residues. The CDR3 nucleotides read TGTGCCAGCAGTCCGAGGACAGAGAGCTCCTACGAGCAGTACTTC. Translated: CASSPRTESSYEQYF.

This clone was recorded only once. This chain joins TRBV29-1 and TRBJ2-5; D remains unclear. Germline lookup yields CDR1 SQVTM and CDR2 ANQGSEA. V shed 7 bases and J shed 2 bases, with 14 bases lying between them. This CDR3 is 13 amino acids long. In DNA form, the CDR3 reads TGCAGCGCCAGACTGGCGTTTCAAGAGACCCAGTACTTC. Residues: CSARLAFQETQYF.

The gene calls are TRBV4-1 and TRBJ2-7; TRBD2 matches at 10 bases. Germline CDR1 MGHRA, CDR2 YSYEKL. There are 14 residues in the CDR3. Trimming cost V 0 bases and J 7 bases; bases outside gene matches: 3. For the CDR3, the DNA is TGCGCCAGCAGCCAAGAAGGTAGCGGGAGGGAGCAGTACTTC. Its protein product is CASSQEGSGREQYF.

This clone was seen repeatedly, ten times or more. The genes are TRBV2 and TRBJ2-1; D is ambiguous. The V end lost 6 bases, the J end lost 4 bases, and 10 bases lay between the germline ends. Per the germline V gene, CDR1 is SNHLY and CDR2 is FYNNEI. This CDR3 region has 13 residues. The CDR3 sequence is CASRTLRYNEQFF. The CDR3 region has the DNA TGTGCCAGCAGGACACTTAGATACAATGAGCAGTTCTTC.

This rearrangement joins TRBV5-1 to TRBJ2-5; tentative D call: TRBD1 (5 bases). The CDR3 covers 15 residues. V was cut by 0 bases and J by 2 bases, with 11 bases left in between. Germline loops: CDR1 SGHRS, CDR2 YFSETQ. This chain's CDR3 is CASSLGQGHQETQYF. In DNA, the CDR3 is TGCGCCAGCAGCTTGGGCCAGGGTCATCAAGAGACCCAGTACTTC.

This clone turned up a few times. The rearrangement links TRBV27 to TRBJ2-1; 8 nucleotides agree with TRBD2. CDR3 size: 14 residues. The junction had 3 bases not matched to a gene; V was cut back by 4 bases and J by 4 bases. Germline values: CDR1 MNHEY, CDR2 SMNVEV (reference sequence). CDR3 region: CASSSGLDYNEQFF. The CDR3 nucleotides are TGTGCCAGCAGTTCGGGACTAGATTACAATGAGCAGTTCTTC.

V is TRBV7-9 and J is TRBJ2-7; perhaps TRBD2 as D (5 bases). The length of the CDR3 is 16 residues. The V gene lost 2 bases and the J gene lost 5 bases, with 19 bases spanning the gap. Germline values: CDR1 SEHNR, CDR2 FQNEAQ (reference sequence). The CDR3 coding sequence is TGTGCCAGCAGCTTACATTCGGGGTACGGGCTCAACGAGCAGTACTTC. Its translation: CASSLHSGYGLNEQYF.

A single count supports this clone. The chain carries TRBV25-1 and TRBJ2-3; maybe TRBD2 (6 bases). Germline V gene lookup returns CDR1 MGHDK and CDR2 SYGVNS. Trimming shortened V by 2 bases and J by 3 bases, and 15 bases separated the two germline ends. This CDR3 has 16 amino acids. The CDR3 DNA follows: TGTGCCAGCAGTGAAAGGGGCACCCGGGGGACAGATACGCAGTATTTT. Translated: CASSERGTRGTDTQYF.

The chain uses TRBV30 and TRBJ2-7, with 10 bases fitting TRBD2. The J segment lost 2 bases and the V segment lost 5 bases, leaving 6 bases of the junction unmatched. Germline CDR1 and CDR2: GTSNPN and SVGIG (reference sequence). This CDR3 spans 14 amino acids. The chain's CDR3 is CAWAITSGAYEQYF. CDR3 bases: TGTGCCTGGGCCATTACTAGCGGGGCCTACGAGCAGTACTTC.

The chain uses TRBV19 and TRBJ1-6; D possibly corresponds to TRBD1 (6 bases). Trimming pared 5 bases from V and 0 bases from J, leaving 11 bases between. Germline values: CDR1 LNHDA, CDR2 SQIVND (reference sequence). The CDR3 extends over 16 amino acids. CDR3 sequence reads: CASSATGSSYNSPLHF. The CDR3 DNA reads as TGTGCCAGTAGTGCGACAGGCAGCTCCTATAATTCACCCCTCCACTTT.

The chain couples TRBV5-8 to TRBJ1-2; D perhaps matches TRBD1 (5 bases). The CDR3 spans 15 residues. Germline values: CDR1 SGHTS, CDR2 YDEGEE. V was clipped by 4 bases and J by 4 bases, with 17 bases between them. The CDR3 loop reads CASSLGGTTSYGYTF. Written as DNA, the CDR3 is TGTGCCAGCAGCCTCGGAGGGACCACAAGCTATGGCTACACCTTC. Based on the CDR3 plus reference TRBV5-8 and TRBJ1-2, the full variable domain is EAGVTQSPTHLIKTRGQQATLRCSPISGHTSVYWYQQALGLGLQFLLWYDEGEERNRGNFPPRFSGRQFPNYSSELNVNALELEDSALYLCASSLGGTTSYGYTFGSGTRLTVV.

CDR3 protein: CASSSFASGGSYNEQFF. CDR3 bases: TGCGCCAGCAGCTCATTCGCCAGCGGAGGCTCCTACAATGAGCAGTTCTTC. The chain combines TRBV5-1 with TRBJ2-1; tentatively, D is TRBD2 (5 bases). Germline assignment: CDR1 SGHRS and CDR2 YFSETQ. CDR3 length: 17 residues. Trimming took off 3 bases at V and 0 bases at J, with 16 bases between the two ends. The complete variable domain, with remaining parts taken from reference TRBV5-1 and TRBJ2-1, reads KAGVTQTPRYLIKTRGQQVTLSCSPISGHRSVSWYQQTPGQGLQFLFEYFSETQRNKGNFPGRFSGRQFSNSRSEMNVSTLELGDSALYLCASSSFASGGSYNEQFFGPGTRLTVL.

A single count supports this clone. The chain recombines TRBV19 with TRBJ2-3; the D gene is possibly TRBD1 (6 bases). Germline CDR1 LNHDA, CDR2 SQIVND (reference sequence). The CDR3 is made up of 15 amino acids. V lost 10 bases and J 4 bases, leaving 21 bases between the germline ends. The CDR3 protein is CATNDQGTRPDTQYF. The CDR3 DNA is TGTGCCACCAACGACCAGGGGACCCGTCCAGATACGCAGTATTTT.

In this sample, this clone turned up once. The chain joins TRBV28 to TRBJ1-1, with a tentative D call TRBD1 (6 bases). The germline gives CDR1 MDHEN, CDR2 SYDVKM. Trimming shortened V by 3 bases and J by 1 base, and 15 bases separated the two germline ends. This CDR3 is 16 amino acids long. The chain's CDR3 is CASSLATGTPNTEAFF. As DNA, the CDR3 is TGTGCCAGCAGTTTGGCAACCGGGACACCGAACACTGAAGCTTTCTTT.